This T cell receptor beta chain was found in a study of beta chain features in type 1 diabetes. Expressed TCRB transcripts were sequenced after all isolated RNA was converted to cDNA. Method: immunoSEQ multiplex PCR; TCRdb's copy keeps in-frame clones and lacks some. The sample has approximately 300,000 clones, approximately 9.9% seen once. Notes on the study in general: TCRB CDR3s were moderately but significantly shorter in Type 1 diabetes patients in all four CD4+ subsets.

Germline values: CDR1 SGHVS, CDR2 FNYEAQ. The ends were cut back, 1 base at V and 2 bases at J, with 9 bases in the middle. The CDR3 loop spans 14 amino acids. Sorting with CD45RO/CCR7/CD25/CD127/CD95/CD27 yielded naive, central memory, regulatory and stem-like memory CD4+ cells. On this clone itself: Its target is unknown.

V is TRBV7-6 and J is TRBJ2-7; weak D call: TRBD1 (5 bases). The specimen was naive CD4+ T cells from blood. The origin of this receptor is a woman under 40 in good health. CDR3 loop: CASSLEGRAYEQYF. DNA of the CDR3: TGTGCCAGCAGCTTAGAGGGCAGGGCCTACGAGCAGTACTTC.